The text below deals with one TCR beta chain. This CDR3 is 17 amino acids long. J lost 5 bases, V lost 1 base, and 11 bases had no gene match. The germline gives CDR1 MGHRA, CDR2 YSYEKL. The data originate from a study of OX40 agonist ivuxolimab in advanced cancers. Libraries were prepared by immunoSEQ multiplex PCR; TCRdb keeps only in-frame clonotypes and omits some of them. This sample has approximately 68,000 clones, with roughly 90% found just once. The V and J genes are TRBV4-1 and TRBJ2-3, with 8 positions matching TRBD2. The receptor was derived from an adult with an advanced solid tumor such as melanoma, head and neck, liver or kidney cancer. Source: CD4+ or CD8+ T cells sorted from blood, taken in a trial of the OX40 agonist ivuxolimab. CDR3 nucleotides: TGCGCCAGCAGCCAAGTTTTCCCTAGCGGGCCCTTAGATACGCAGTATTTT. Its translation is CASSQVFPSGPLDTQYF.